This T cell receptor beta chain appears in the sequencing data of a study of shared clonotypes between healthy human individuals. About the research overall: The plates for each donor numbered three CD4 naive, three CD4 memory, two CD8 naive and one CD8 memory.

Germline-derived CDR1 and CDR2 are SGHDT and YYEEEE. V gave up 1 base and J gave up 0 bases, with 11 bases separating them. The CDR3 runs 15 residues. Naive CD8 isolation took CD45RO-negative cells positively selected for CCR7 and excluded terminally differentiated effector memory CD45RA+ cells. Details on this clone: Its antigen is not identified.

Sequencing used immunoSEQ multiplex PCR; TCRdb keeps in-frame clones, though not all of them. The data show some 630,000 clones, 96% seen once. Findings of the study overall: Naive CD4 clonotypes overlapped across several donors at roughly 4.5%. A generally larger estimated richness was seen in naive subsets than in memory subsets.

J is TRBJ2-7 and V is TRBV5-6, with a tentative D call TRBD2 (5 bases). The receptor comes from a woman under 40 in good health. Sequences were obtained from naive CD8+ T cells sorted from blood. This CDR3 is CASSLLTRGSYEQYF. For the CDR3, the DNA is TGTGCCAGCAGCTTGCTGACCCGGGGCTCCTACGAGCAGTACTTC.